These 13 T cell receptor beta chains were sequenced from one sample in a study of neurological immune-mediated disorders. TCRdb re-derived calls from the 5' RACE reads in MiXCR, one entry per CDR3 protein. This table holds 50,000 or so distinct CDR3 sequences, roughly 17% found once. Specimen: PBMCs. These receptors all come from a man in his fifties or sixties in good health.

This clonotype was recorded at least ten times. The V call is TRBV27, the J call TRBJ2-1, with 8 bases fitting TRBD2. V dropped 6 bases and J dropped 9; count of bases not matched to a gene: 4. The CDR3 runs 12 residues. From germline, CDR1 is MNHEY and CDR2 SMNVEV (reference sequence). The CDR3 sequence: CASRGLASEQFF. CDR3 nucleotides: TGTGCCAGCAGAGGACTAGCCAGTGAGCAGTTCTTC.

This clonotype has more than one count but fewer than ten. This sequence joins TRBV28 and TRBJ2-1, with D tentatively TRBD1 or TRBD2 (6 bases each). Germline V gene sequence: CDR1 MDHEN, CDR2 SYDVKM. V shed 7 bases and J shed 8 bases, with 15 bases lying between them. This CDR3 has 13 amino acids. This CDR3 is CASIQGGRHEQFF. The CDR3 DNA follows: TGTGCCAGCATACAAGGGGGGCGGCATGAGCAGTTCTTC. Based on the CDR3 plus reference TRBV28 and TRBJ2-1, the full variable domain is DVKVTQSSRYLVKRTGEKVFLECVQDMDHENMFWYRQDPGLGLRLIYFSYDVKMKEKGDIPEGYSVSREKKERFSLILESASTNQTSMYLCASIQGGRHEQFFGPGTRLTVL.

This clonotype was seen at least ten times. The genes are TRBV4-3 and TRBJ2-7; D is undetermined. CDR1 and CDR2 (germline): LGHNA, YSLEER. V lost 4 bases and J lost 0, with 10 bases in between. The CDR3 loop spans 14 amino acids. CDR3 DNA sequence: TGCGCCAGCAGCCCGGATGATTACTCCTACGAGCAGTACTTC. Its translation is CASSPDDYSYEQYF.

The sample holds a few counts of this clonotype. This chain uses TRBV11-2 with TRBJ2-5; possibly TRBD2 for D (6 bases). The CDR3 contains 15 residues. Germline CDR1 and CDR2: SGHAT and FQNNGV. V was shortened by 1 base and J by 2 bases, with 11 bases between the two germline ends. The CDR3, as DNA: TGTGCCAGCAGCTTAGGTCGCGGGGTACAAGAGACCCAGTACTTC. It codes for CASSLGRGVQETQYF.

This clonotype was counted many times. CDR3 in DNA: TGCGCCAGCAGCCAAGGACAGGGCGGGGATGAAAAACTGTTTTTT. It translates to CASSQGQGGDEKLFF. This chain joins TRBV4-3 and TRBJ1-4; 7 bases are a match to TRBD1. V shed 1 base, J shed 6 bases, and the junction held 5 bases outside the gene matches. Germline V lookup: CDR1 LGHNA, CDR2 YSLEER. The CDR3 extends over 15 amino acids.

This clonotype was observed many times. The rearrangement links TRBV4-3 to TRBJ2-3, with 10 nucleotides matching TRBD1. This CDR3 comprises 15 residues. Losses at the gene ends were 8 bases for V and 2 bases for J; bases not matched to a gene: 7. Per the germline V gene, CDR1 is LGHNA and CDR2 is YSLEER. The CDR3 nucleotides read TGCGCCAGCTGCCGGGACAGGGGCGCCACAGATACGCAGTATTTT. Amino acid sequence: CASCRDRGATDTQYF.

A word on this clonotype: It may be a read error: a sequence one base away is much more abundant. The CDR3, as DNA: TGTGCCAGCAGTTCACCGGGGCAATACGCAGATACGCAGTATTTT. Its protein is CASSSPGQYADTQYF. V usage is TRBV28 and J usage is TRBJ2-3; TRBD1 or TRBD2 may be the D gene (5 bases each). Trimming removed 4 bases at V and 4 bases at J, with 15 bases between. The CDR3 runs 15 residues. Germline V CDR1 and CDR2: MDHEN, SYDVKM.

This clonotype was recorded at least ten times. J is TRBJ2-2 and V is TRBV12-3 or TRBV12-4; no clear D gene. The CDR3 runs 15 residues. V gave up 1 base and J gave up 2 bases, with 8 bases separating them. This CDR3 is CASSLVKGNTGELFF. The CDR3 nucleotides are TGTGCCAGCAGTTTAGTCAAGGGAAACACCGGGGAGCTGTTTTTT.

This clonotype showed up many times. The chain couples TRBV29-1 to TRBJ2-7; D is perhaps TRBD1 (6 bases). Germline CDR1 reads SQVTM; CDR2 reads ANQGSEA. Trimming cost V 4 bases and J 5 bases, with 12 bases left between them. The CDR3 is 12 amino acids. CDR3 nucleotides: TGCAGCGTTGGAGGGGGTGGGAACGAGCAGTACTTC. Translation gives CSVGGGGNEQYF.

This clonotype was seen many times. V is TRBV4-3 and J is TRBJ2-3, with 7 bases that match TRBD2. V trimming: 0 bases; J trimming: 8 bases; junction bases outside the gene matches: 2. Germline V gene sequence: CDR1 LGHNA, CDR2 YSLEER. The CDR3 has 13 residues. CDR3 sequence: CASSQDGGSTQYF. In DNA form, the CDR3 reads TGCGCCAGCAGCCAAGACGGCGGGAGTACGCAGTATTTT.

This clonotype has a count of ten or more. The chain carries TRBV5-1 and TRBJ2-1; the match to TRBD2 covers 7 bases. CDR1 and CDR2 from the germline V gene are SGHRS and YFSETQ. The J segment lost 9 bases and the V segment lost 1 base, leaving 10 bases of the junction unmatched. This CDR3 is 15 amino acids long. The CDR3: CASSLRIATGGEQFF. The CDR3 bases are TGCGCCAGCAGCTTGAGGATTGCTACGGGGGGTGAGCAGTTCTTC.

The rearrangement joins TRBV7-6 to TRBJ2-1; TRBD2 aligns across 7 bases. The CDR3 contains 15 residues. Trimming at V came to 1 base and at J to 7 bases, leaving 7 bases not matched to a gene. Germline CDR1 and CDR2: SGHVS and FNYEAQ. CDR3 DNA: TGTGCCAGCAGCTTAGGTTCCCCGGGGGGAAATGAGCAGTTCTTC. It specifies CASSLGSPGGNEQFF.

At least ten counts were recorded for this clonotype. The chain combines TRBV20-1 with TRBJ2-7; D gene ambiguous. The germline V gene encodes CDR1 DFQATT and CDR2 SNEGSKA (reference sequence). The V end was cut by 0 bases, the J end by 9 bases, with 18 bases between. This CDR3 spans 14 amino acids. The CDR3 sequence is CSARDPSLRGVQYF. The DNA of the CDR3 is TGCAGTGCTAGAGATCCGTCCCTCAGAGGAGTGCAGTACTTC.